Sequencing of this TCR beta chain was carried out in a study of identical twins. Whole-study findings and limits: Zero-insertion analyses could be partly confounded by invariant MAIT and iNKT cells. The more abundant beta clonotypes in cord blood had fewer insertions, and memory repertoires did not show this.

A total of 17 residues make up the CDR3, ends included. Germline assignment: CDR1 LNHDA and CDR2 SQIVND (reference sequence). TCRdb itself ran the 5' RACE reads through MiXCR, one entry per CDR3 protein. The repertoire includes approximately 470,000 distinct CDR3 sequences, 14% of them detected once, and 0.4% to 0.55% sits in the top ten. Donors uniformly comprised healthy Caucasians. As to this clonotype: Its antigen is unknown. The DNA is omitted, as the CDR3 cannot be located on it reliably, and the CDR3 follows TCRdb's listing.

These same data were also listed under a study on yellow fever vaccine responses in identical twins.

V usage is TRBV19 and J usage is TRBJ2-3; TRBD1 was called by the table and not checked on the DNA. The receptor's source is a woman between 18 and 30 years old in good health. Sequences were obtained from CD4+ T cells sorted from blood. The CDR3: CASSILAAGGSTDTQYF.